A selection of T cell receptor beta chains follows, all from one sample in a study of blood T cells in healthy people across ages. TCRdb recomputed calls from the 5' RACE reads with MiXCR, one row per CDR3 protein. The sample records about 1.4 million distinct CDR3 sequences, 59% being singletons. Sequencing used blood. These receptor sequences come from a man between 18 and 35 years old in good health. Each CDR3 is given with its conserved first and last residue. Each record gives: J gene, CDR3 length, D gene, clone size, V gene, CDR3 DNA, CDR3 protein. The D gene is left open where the match is weak. Some rows have no size entry. The others give once, few or many, or a class for an expanded clone.

J gene: TRBJ2-1; CDR3 length: 13; D gene: .; clone size: .; V gene: TRBV14; CDR3 DNA: TGTGCCAGCAGCCCGCTCGGGGCTAGTGAGCAGTTCTTC; CDR3 protein: CASSPLGASEQFF
J gene: TRBJ1-5; CDR3 length: 14; D gene: TRBD1; clone size: .; V gene: TRBV11-2; CDR3 DNA: TGTGCCAGCAGCTTAATGGCAGGGGGTCAGCCCCAGCATTTT; CDR3 protein: CASSLMAGGQPQHF
J gene: TRBJ1-2; CDR3 length: 12; D gene: .; clone size: few; V gene: TRBV11-2; CDR3 DNA: TGTGCCAGCAGCCACCGGATCGGCGGCTACACCTTC; CDR3 protein: CASSHRIGGYTF
J gene: TRBJ2-2; CDR3 length: 17; D gene: TRBD2; clone size: .; V gene: TRBV29-1; CDR3 DNA: TGCAGCGCCCGGCCCCTAGCGGGGGCCGCGAACACCGGGGAGCTGTTTTTT; CDR3 protein: CSARPLAGAANTGELFF
J gene: TRBJ2-5; CDR3 length: 13; D gene: TRBD2; clone size: .; V gene: TRBV29-1; CDR3 DNA: TGCAGCGTTCAGGGGACGGGAGGGCCCCCCCCGTACTTC; CDR3 protein: CSVQGTGGPPPYF
J gene: TRBJ2-3; CDR3 length: 16; D gene: .; clone size: .; V gene: TRBV7-6; CDR3 DNA: TGTGCCAGCAGCTTGGACTCCGGGACACGCGGATATACGCAGTATTTT; CDR3 protein: CASSLDSGTRGYTQYF
J gene: TRBJ2-3; CDR3 length: 16; D gene: .; clone size: .; V gene: TRBV12-3/TRBV12-4; CDR3 DNA: TGTGCCAGCAGTTTAAAATCGGCCCCTCAGACAGATACGCAGTATTTT; CDR3 protein: CASSLKSAPQTDTQYF
J gene: TRBJ2-6; CDR3 length: 15; D gene: .; clone size: few; V gene: TRBV15; CDR3 DNA: TGTGCCACCAGCCCCGACAGCTCTGGGGCCAACGTCCTGACTTTC; CDR3 protein: CATSPDSSGANVLTF
J gene: TRBJ1-5; CDR3 length: 15; D gene: .; clone size: .; V gene: TRBV27; CDR3 DNA: TGTGCCAGTAGCAGAGTTCAGGGGTTCAATCAGCCCCAGCATTTT; CDR3 protein: CASSRVQGFNQPQHF
J gene: TRBJ2-1; CDR3 length: 18; D gene: TRBD2; clone size: .; V gene: TRBV27; CDR3 DNA: TGTGCCAGCCGACGGGGGACTAGCGGGAGAGGATACTACAATGAGCAGTTCTTC; CDR3 protein: CASRRGTSGRGYYNEQFF
J gene: TRBJ2-5; CDR3 length: 13; D gene: .; clone size: .; V gene: TRBV6-2/TRBV6-3; CDR3 DNA: TGTGCCAGCGGCCAGGACACGCAAGAGACCCAGTACTTC; CDR3 protein: CASGQDTQETQYF
J gene: TRBJ1-2; CDR3 length: 15; D gene: .; clone size: .; V gene: TRBV6-5; CDR3 DNA: TGTGCCAGCAGTTACAGGACAGAGACATACTATGGCTACACCTTC; CDR3 protein: CASSYRTETYYGYTF
J gene: TRBJ1-5; CDR3 length: 14; D gene: .; clone size: .; V gene: TRBV19; CDR3 DNA: TGTGCCAGTAGGGAGGGTCCGACCCATCAGCCCCAGCATTTT; CDR3 protein: CASREGPTHQPQHF
J gene: TRBJ1-5; CDR3 length: 15; D gene: TRBD1; clone size: .; V gene: TRBV4-1; CDR3 DNA: TGCGCCAGCAGCCAGTGGACAGGGGTAAATCAGCCCCAGCATTTT; CDR3 protein: CASSQWTGVNQPQHF
J gene: TRBJ1-5; CDR3 length: 15; D gene: .; clone size: .; V gene: TRBV5-1; CDR3 DNA: TGCGCCAGCAGCCCAGCACCGGGCAGCAATCAGCCCCAGCATTTT; CDR3 protein: CASSPAPGSNQPQHF
J gene: TRBJ2-1; CDR3 length: 13; D gene: .; clone size: .; V gene: TRBV14; CDR3 DNA: TGTGCCGTTGCCAGGGGTGTCGACAATGAGCAGTTCTTC; CDR3 protein: CAVARGVDNEQFF
J gene: TRBJ2-1; CDR3 length: 11; D gene: .; clone size: few; V gene: TRBV7-2; CDR3 DNA: TGTGCCAGCAGCAAGGGAAATGAGCAGTTCTTC; CDR3 protein: CASSKGNEQFF
J gene: TRBJ2-4; CDR3 length: 15; D gene: TRBD2; clone size: .; V gene: TRBV6-4; CDR3 DNA: TGTGCCAGCAGTGACATGCGGGGGGGCTGGGGCATTCAGTACTTC; CDR3 protein: CASSDMRGGWGIQYF
J gene: TRBJ2-7; CDR3 length: 14; D gene: .; clone size: .; V gene: TRBV12-3/TRBV12-4; CDR3 DNA: TGTGCCGGCAGCTTAAGTGGGGGATACAATGAGCAGTACTTC; CDR3 protein: CAGSLSGGYNEQYF
J gene: TRBJ2-2; CDR3 length: 14; D gene: .; clone size: .; V gene: TRBV7-9; CDR3 DNA: TGTGCCAGTCAGTTAGCCAGGGTCACCGGGGAGCTGTTTTTT; CDR3 protein: CASQLARVTGELFF
J gene: TRBJ2-7; CDR3 length: 13; D gene: TRBD2; clone size: few; V gene: TRBV20-1; CDR3 DNA: TGCAGTGCTACCCCGGGAGCGGGATACGAGCAGTACTTC; CDR3 protein: CSATPGAGYEQYF
J gene: TRBJ1-2; CDR3 length: 16; D gene: TRBD1; clone size: .; V gene: TRBV7-2; CDR3 DNA: TGTGCCAGCAGCTTAGGGAACAGGGGGGGTAGGGATGGCTACACCTTC; CDR3 protein: CASSLGNRGGRDGYTF
J gene: TRBJ1-4; CDR3 length: 13; D gene: .; clone size: .; V gene: TRBV2; CDR3 DNA: TGTGCCAGCACGGAGGGGGCTAATGAAAAACTGTTTTTT; CDR3 protein: CASTEGANEKLFF
J gene: TRBJ1-4; CDR3 length: 15; D gene: TRBD1; clone size: many; V gene: TRBV5-1; CDR3 DNA: TGTGCCAGCAGCCGGGACAGAGCAACTAATGAAAAACTGTTTTTT; CDR3 protein: CASSRDRATNEKLFF
J gene: TRBJ2-1; CDR3 length: 13; D gene: .; clone size: .; V gene: TRBV4-1; CDR3 DNA: TGCGCCACCAGCCCCCCCAACGGGGGTAGGCAGTTCTTC; CDR3 protein: CATSPPNGGRQFF
J gene: TRBJ2-7; CDR3 length: 15; D gene: TRBD1; clone size: .; V gene: TRBV27; CDR3 DNA: TGTGCCAGCAGTTCCGAAGGGACAGCAGCCTACGAGCAGTACTTC; CDR3 protein: CASSSEGTAAYEQYF
J gene: TRBJ1-5; CDR3 length: 15; D gene: .; clone size: few; V gene: TRBV20-1; CDR3 DNA: TGCAGTGCCGGGGTGAGGACAGATAGCAATCAGCCCCAGCATTTT; CDR3 protein: CSAGVRTDSNQPQHF
J gene: TRBJ2-4; CDR3 length: 11; D gene: .; clone size: .; V gene: TRBV29-1; CDR3 DNA: TGCAGCGTTGAAGAGGGATGGGAGCAGTACTTC; CDR3 protein: CSVEEGWEQYF
J gene: TRBJ2-4; CDR3 length: 12; D gene: TRBD2; clone size: .; V gene: TRBV29-1; CDR3 DNA: TGCAGCGTCCTAGCGGGGGACATTGGGCAGTACTTC; CDR3 protein: CSVLAGDIGQYF
J gene: TRBJ2-7; CDR3 length: 12; D gene: .; clone size: few; V gene: TRBV28; CDR3 DNA: TGTGCCAGCAAGTTCCCGGAAGACGAGCAGTACTTC; CDR3 protein: CASKFPEDEQYF
J gene: TRBJ2-1; CDR3 length: 11; D gene: .; clone size: .; V gene: TRBV6-2/TRBV6-3; CDR3 DNA: TGTGCCAGCAGGGACAGCTATGAGCAGTTCTTC; CDR3 protein: CASRDSYEQFF
J gene: TRBJ1-2; CDR3 length: 15; D gene: .; clone size: few; V gene: TRBV20-1; CDR3 DNA: TGCAGTGCCCCTCCAGGCCGTCGAGGGAACTATGGCTACACCTTC; CDR3 protein: CSAPPGRRGNYGYTF
J gene: TRBJ2-4; CDR3 length: 14; D gene: TRBD2; clone size: few; V gene: TRBV4-3; CDR3 DNA: TGCGCCAGCAGCCCCCGACTAGCGACAGACATTCAGTACTTC; CDR3 protein: CASSPRLATDIQYF
J gene: TRBJ2-2; CDR3 length: 16; D gene: TRBD2; clone size: .; V gene: TRBV12-3/TRBV12-4; CDR3 DNA: TGTGCCAGCAGTTCCGCGACTAGCGGAGACACCGGGGAGCTGTTTTTT; CDR3 protein: CASSSATSGDTGELFF
J gene: TRBJ1-1; CDR3 length: 15; D gene: .; clone size: .; V gene: TRBV3-1; CDR3 DNA: TGTGCCAGCAGCAGGCCCACAGGGACGGGGACTGAAGCTTTCTTT; CDR3 protein: CASSRPTGTGTEAFF
J gene: TRBJ2-1; CDR3 length: 16; D gene: .; clone size: .; V gene: TRBV6-4; CDR3 DNA: TGTGCCAGGACAGAGGGGAACCCCTTGGTTAATAATGAGCAGTTCTTC; CDR3 protein: CARTEGNPLVNNEQFF
J gene: TRBJ2-3; CDR3 length: 14; D gene: TRBD1; clone size: .; V gene: TRBV7-9; CDR3 DNA: TGTGCCAGCAGCCCGACAGGGGCGACAGATACGCAGTATTTT; CDR3 protein: CASSPTGATDTQYF
J gene: TRBJ1-2; CDR3 length: 13; D gene: .; clone size: .; V gene: TRBV2; CDR3 DNA: TGTGCCAGCAATCTACAGGGAGACTATGGCTACACCTTC; CDR3 protein: CASNLQGDYGYTF
J gene: TRBJ1-1; CDR3 length: 14; D gene: .; clone size: once; V gene: TRBV5-1; CDR3 DNA: TGCGCCAGCAGCCGAGGGGGGGAGAACACTGAAGCTTTCTTT; CDR3 protein: CASSRGGENTEAFF